The 16 T cell receptor beta chains reported below all come from one sample, sequenced in a study of blood T cell repertoires in COVID-19. Sequenced by immunoSEQ multiplex PCR; TCRdb stores in-frame clones only, minus some. This table holds some 490,000 clones, roughly nine tenths found once. Material: PBMCs or T cells enriched from blood (not recorded which). These receptors were collected from a woman aged 55 to 70 who had recovered from COVID-19.

CDR3 coding DNA: TGTGCCTGGAGTGGGACTTTTGAAGCTTTCTTT. Its protein is CAWSGTFEAFF. The chain has TRBV30 and TRBJ1-1; D ambiguous. Germline CDR1 reads GTSNPN; CDR2 reads SVGIG (reference sequence). The V and J ends lost 1 base and 7 bases respectively, with 7 bases between them. This CDR3 contains 11 residues.

J is TRBJ2-7 and V is TRBV6-5; D is possibly TRBD1 (6 bases). The CDR3 runs to 13 residues. Germline CDR1 is MNHEY and CDR2 is SVGAGI. The V and J ends lost 6 bases and 3 bases respectively, with 12 bases between them. The CDR3 protein is CASSRDTGYEQYV. The DNA for the CDR3 is TGTGCCAGCAGCCGGGACACGGGCTACGAGCAGTACGTC.

The rearrangement links TRBV6-5 to TRBJ1-6; a possible D gene is TRBD1 (6 bases). Looked up from germline, CDR1 is MNHEY and CDR2 is SVGAGI. This CDR3 is built from 15 residues. V lost 0 bases and J lost 9, with 12 bases in between. The CDR3 loop reads CASSYSGQGTSPLHF. The CDR3 DNA sequence: TGTGCCAGCAGTTACTCGGGGCAGGGGACTTCACCCCTCCACTTT.

As regards this clone: This specimen includes other DNA sequences encoding the same CDR3. The gene calls are TRBV19 and TRBJ1-6, with D possibly being TRBD1 (6 bases). There are 15 residues in the CDR3. The V gene lost 6 bases and the J gene lost 0 bases, with 9 bases spanning the gap. Germline V gene sequence: CDR1 LNHDA, CDR2 SQIVND (reference sequence). The chain's CDR3 is CASRTGSSYNSPLHF. The CDR3 nucleotides read TGTGCCAGTAGGACAGGCAGCTCCTATAATTCACCCCTCCACTTT.

The chain combines TRBV10-3 with TRBJ1-3; D may be TRBD1 (5 bases). CDR1 is ENHRY, CDR2 SYGVKD, per germline. This CDR3 is built from 20 residues. Trimming removed 0 bases from V and 0 bases from J, with 21 bases in between. CDR3 sequence: CAISESQGRLNPDSGNTIYF. The CDR3 nucleotides read TGTGCCATCAGTGAGTCGCAGGGAAGGCTAAACCCGGACTCTGGAAACACCATATATTTT.

This chain uses TRBV6-5 with TRBJ1-3, with D unresolved. Trimming removed 7 bases from V and 1 base from J, with 14 bases in between. The CDR3 contains 15 residues. Germline CDR1 and CDR2: MNHEY and SVGAGI. The CDR3 coding sequence is TGTGCCAGCATTCAAAGACCGGGATCTGGAAACACCATATATTTT. Residues: CASIQRPGSGNTIYF.

V is TRBV5-5 and J is TRBJ1-1; D unresolved. Germline V lookup: CDR1 SGHKS, CDR2 YYEKEE (reference sequence). The CDR3 loop spans 15 amino acids. V was pared by 0 bases and J by 5 bases, with 14 bases between. This chain's CDR3 is CASSLATIQGTEAFF. CDR3 coding DNA: TGTGCCAGCAGCTTGGCGACTATCCAAGGGACTGAAGCTTTCTTT.

The chain employs TRBV18 and TRBJ1-4, with 11 bases aligning to TRBD1. Germline CDR1 and CDR2: KGHSH and LQKENI. Trimming at V came to 3 bases and at J to 0 bases, leaving 3 bases not matched to a gene. This CDR3 is 17 amino acids long. The CDR3 spells CASSPGQGAATNEKLFF. CDR3 DNA: TGTGCCAGCTCACCCGGACAGGGGGCTGCAACTAATGAAAAACTGTTTTTT. Drawing the rest from reference TRBV18 and TRBJ1-4, the complete variable domain is NAGVMQNPRHLVRRRGQEARLRCSPMKGHSHVYWYRQLPEEGLKFMVYLQKENIIDESGMPKERFSAEFPKEGPSILRIQQVVRGDSAAYFCASSPGQGAATNEKLFFGSGTQLSVL.

Only a few counts were recorded for this clone. The rearrangement uses TRBV7-2 and TRBJ1-1; D is perhaps TRBD1 (6 bases). V was trimmed by 2 bases and J by 4 bases, leaving 14 bases between them. The CDR3 totals 15 residues. Germline loops: CDR1 SGHTA, CDR2 FQGNSA. The CDR3 here is CASSLIGGGGTEAFF. In nucleotides, the CDR3 is TGTGCCAGCAGCTTAATAGGAGGGGGGGGCACTGAAGCTTTCTTT.

The J gene is TRBJ1-5, the V gene TRBV7-8; the D is unclear. The V end was cut by 5 bases, the J end by 0 bases, with 11 bases between. This CDR3 has 15 amino acids. The germline V gene encodes CDR1 SGHVS and CDR2 FQNEAQ. The CDR3 sequence: CASSQRVDSNQPQHF. The CDR3, as DNA: TGTGCCAGCAGCCAGAGAGTTGATAGCAATCAGCCCCAGCATTTT.

This clone came up a few times. The CDR3 coding sequence is TGCAGCCCTTATGCACGGAGCCTTACAGATACGCAGTATTTT. It specifies CSPYARSLTDTQYF. The rearrangement uses TRBV10-1 and TRBJ2-3; D call uncertain. Per the germline V gene, CDR1 is WNHNN and CDR2 is SYGVQD (reference sequence). This CDR3 comprises 14 residues.

This sequence joins TRBV29-1 and TRBJ1-1; a possible D gene is TRBD1 (6 bases). The CDR3 covers 10 residues. The V and J ends lost 2 bases and 14 bases respectively, with 12 bases between them. In germline, CDR1 is SQVTM, CDR2 ANQGSEA. The CDR3 is CSVERAGEFF. The CDR3 DNA reads as TGCAGCGTTGAAAGGGCAGGGGAGTTCTTT.

This chain links TRBV13 with TRBJ2-7; 9 positions match TRBD1. Germline CDR1 is PRHDT and CDR2 is FYEKMQ (reference sequence). The CDR3 length is 14 residues. V lost 5 bases to trimming and J lost 6 bases; unmatched junction nucleotides: 8. CDR3 protein: CASSPGQGPGEQYF. In DNA form, the CDR3 reads TGTGCCAGCAGCCCGGGACAGGGTCCCGGCGAGCAGTACTTC. Full variable domain (remainder filled in from reference TRBV13 and TRBJ2-7): AAGVIQSPRHLIKEKRETATLKCYPIPRHDTVYWYQQGPGQDPQFLISFYEKMQSDKGSIPDRFSAQQFSDYHSELNMSSLELGDSALYFCASSPGQGPGEQYFGPGTRLTVT.

The rearrangement links TRBV9 to TRBJ1-3; weak D call: TRBD1 (6 bases). CDR3 length: 14 residues. Germline loops: CDR1 SGDLS, CDR2 YYNGEE. Trimming took 3 bases from V and 0 from J, leaving 7 bases between them. The CDR3 DNA reads TGTGCCAGCAGCGCGGACAGCTCTGGAAACACCATATATTTT. This sequence encodes CASSADSSGNTIYF.

The chain carries TRBV7-9 and TRBJ1-2; no clear D gene. The V gene's germline CDR1 is SEHNR and CDR2 FQNEAQ (reference sequence). The CDR3 has 17 amino acids. Trimming took off 3 bases at V and 1 base at J, with 18 bases between the two ends. CDR3 nucleotide sequence: TGTGCCAGCAGCTTTGAAAGGGAGAACGGGCGTAACTATGGCTACACCTTC. Translating gives CASSFERENGRNYGYTF.

The rearrangement uses TRBV6-2 or TRBV6-3 and TRBJ2-1; 7 nucleotides align to TRBD1. CDR3 length: 13 amino acids. CDR1 is MNHEY and CDR2 is SVGEGT in the germline V gene. The J segment lost 3 bases and the V segment lost 5 bases, leaving 1 base of the junction unmatched. CDR3 residues: CASSRDSYNEQFF. The CDR3 DNA is TGTGCCAGCAGTCGGGACAGCTACAATGAGCAGTTCTTC.